Listed below are T cell receptor beta chains from one sample, sequenced in a study of blood T cell repertoires in COVID-19. The table came from immunoSEQ multiplex PCR; TCRdb's copy has only in-frame clones and leaves some out. The sample lists a few hundred thousand clones; approximately 88% were seen once. Source material: PBMCs or T cells enriched from blood (not recorded which). The origin of the receptors is a man aged 18 to 29 with acute COVID-19. CDR3s include the opening cysteine and the closing phenylalanine or tryptophan.

CDR3aa: CASSVGLAGYEQYF; j_gene: TRBJ2-7; v_gene: TRBV9
CDR3aa: CASQSQGNQGQPQHF; j_gene: TRBJ1-5; v_gene: TRBV30
CDR3aa: CSATPGETQYF; j_gene: TRBJ2-5; v_gene: TRBV20-1
CDR3aa: CASSTGGVRNTEAFF; j_gene: TRBJ1-1; v_gene: TRBV28
CDR3aa: CASTENGYEQYF; j_gene: TRBJ2-7; v_gene: TRBV25-1
CDR3aa: CASSIRPGGEQYF; j_gene: TRBJ2-7; v_gene: TRBV19
CDR3aa: CASSPRGLYEQYF; j_gene: TRBJ2-7; v_gene: TRBV7-8
CDR3aa: CAWVGGSNTGELFF; j_gene: TRBJ2-2; v_gene: TRBV30
CDR3aa: CASSSGTGFDNEQFF; j_gene: TRBJ2-1; v_gene: TRBV5-1
CDR3aa: CASSPSAGGSSYNEQFF; j_gene: TRBJ2-1; v_gene: TRBV5-1
CDR3aa: CATSGQRGSSSTDTQYF; j_gene: TRBJ2-3; v_gene: TRBV24-1
CDR3aa: CASSQDHGGHYNSPLHF; j_gene: TRBJ1-6; v_gene: TRBV4-3
CDR3aa: CASSLASATQYF; j_gene: TRBJ2-3; v_gene: TRBV28
CDR3aa: CASSLSNSPLHF; j_gene: TRBJ1-6; v_gene: TRBV7-9
CDR3aa: CATSDSYPGANVLTF; j_gene: TRBJ2-6; v_gene: TRBV24-1
CDR3aa: CASSQVTGELFF; j_gene: TRBJ2-2; v_gene: TRBV4-1
CDR3aa: CASSQEGGYTDTQYF; j_gene: TRBJ2-3; v_gene: TRBV4-1
CDR3aa: CASSALQGENTEAFF; j_gene: TRBJ1-1; v_gene: TRBV9
CDR3aa: CAWTWDRARSPLHF; j_gene: TRBJ1-6; v_gene: TRBV30
CDR3aa: CASSWTGGTGELFF; j_gene: TRBJ2-2; v_gene: TRBV2
CDR3aa: CASSQATPNQETQYF; j_gene: TRBJ2-5; v_gene: TRBV4-1
CDR3aa: CASRSGGFNQPQHF; j_gene: TRBJ1-5; v_gene: TRBV28
CDR3aa: CASSQGQGARGGELFF; j_gene: TRBJ2-2; v_gene: TRBV14
CDR3aa: CASSLADREGREQYF; j_gene: TRBJ2-7; v_gene: TRBV7-9
CDR3aa: CASSLLETKNTGELFF; j_gene: TRBJ2-2; v_gene: TRBV27
CDR3aa: CASSLERSFYNSPLHF; j_gene: TRBJ1-6; v_gene: TRBV7-8
CDR3aa: CASGTGWDEKLFF; j_gene: TRBJ1-4; v_gene: TRBV2
CDR3aa: CASSPDRAHEKLFF; j_gene: TRBJ1-4; v_gene: TRBV7-2
CDR3aa: CASSDSRDAGRGVGYTF; j_gene: TRBJ1-2; v_gene: TRBV6-4
CDR3aa: CASSKGGDLDEKLFF; j_gene: TRBJ1-4; v_gene: TRBV6-5
CDR3aa: CASSLGGTYEQYF; j_gene: TRBJ2-7; v_gene: TRBV12-3/TRBV12-4
CDR3aa: CASSIDIRQPRLNTEAFF; j_gene: TRBJ1-1; v_gene: TRBV19
CDR3aa: CASSLDRNTEAFF; j_gene: TRBJ1-1; v_gene: TRBV2
CDR3aa: CASSWPRQVLAGELFF; j_gene: TRBJ2-2; v_gene: TRBV28
CDR3aa: CASSLTQGVSDTQYF; j_gene: TRBJ2-3; v_gene: TRBV5-4
CDR3aa: CASSRGGPGNEQFF; j_gene: TRBJ2-1; v_gene: TRBV4-3
CDR3aa: CASSIDPTGESTEAFF; j_gene: TRBJ1-1; v_gene: TRBV19
CDR3aa: CASSFSRVGDYEQYF; j_gene: TRBJ2-7; v_gene: TRBV7-9
CDR3aa: CASSLGAGPSSSYEQYF; j_gene: TRBJ2-7; v_gene: TRBV5-1
CDR3aa: CASSLYGTASGNTIYF; j_gene: TRBJ1-3; v_gene: TRBV28
CDR3aa: CASSTGNTEAFF; j_gene: TRBJ1-1; v_gene: TRBV19
CDR3aa: CASSLSSAGEQYF; j_gene: TRBJ2-7; v_gene: TRBV7-3